The clone carrying this TCR beta chain was picked up a small number of times. No antigen is known for it. The sample comes from a study of human T cells and chemical hapten exposure. Findings of the study overall: Each of the donors had alopecia, so their immune responses may not resemble those of healthy people.

Stated time point: patch test 3, about 24 weeks after DPC sensitization. Treatment in this sample: therapeutic diphenylcyclopropenone sensitization with weekly scalp DPC. TCRdb called the RACE reads again in MiXCR, with one record for every CDR3 protein. The sample has 99,000 or so distinct CDR3 sequences; under 40% are singletons. Trimming shortened V by 2 bases and J by 5 bases, and 11 bases separated the two germline ends. This CDR3 has 14 amino acids. Germline CDR1 is MNHNY and CDR2 is SVGAGI (reference sequence). The chain combines TRBV6-6 with TRBJ2-3; D is unclear. This specimen was whole blood, taken in connection with sensitization to the hapten diphenylcyclopropenone (DPC). The TCR was taken from a man aged 40-55 years with alopecia areata. Some clones in this sample may be carry-over from other donors' samples. The CDR3: CASSYPTFLDTQYF. CDR3 sequence (DNA): TGTGCCAGCAGTTACCCGACGTTTCTAGATACGCAGTATTTT.